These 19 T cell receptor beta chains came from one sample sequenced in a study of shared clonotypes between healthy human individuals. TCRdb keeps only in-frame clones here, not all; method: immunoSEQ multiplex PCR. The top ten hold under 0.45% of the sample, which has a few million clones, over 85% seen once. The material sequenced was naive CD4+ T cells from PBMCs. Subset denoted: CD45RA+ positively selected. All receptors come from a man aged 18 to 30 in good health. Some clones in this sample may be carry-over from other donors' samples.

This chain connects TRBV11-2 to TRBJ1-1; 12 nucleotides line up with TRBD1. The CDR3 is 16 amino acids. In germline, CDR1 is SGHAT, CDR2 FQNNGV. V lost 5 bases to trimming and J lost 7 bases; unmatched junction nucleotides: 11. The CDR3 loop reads CASSPSKGTGGGEAFF. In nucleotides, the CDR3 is TGTGCCAGCAGCCCCTCAAAAGGGACAGGGGGCGGTGAAGCTTTCTTT.

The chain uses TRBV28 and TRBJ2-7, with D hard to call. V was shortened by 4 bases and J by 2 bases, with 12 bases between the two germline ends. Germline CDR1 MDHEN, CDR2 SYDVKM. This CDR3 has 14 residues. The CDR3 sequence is CASSSASATYEQYF. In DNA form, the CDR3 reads TGTGCCAGCAGTTCGGCCAGTGCAACCTACGAGCAGTACTTC. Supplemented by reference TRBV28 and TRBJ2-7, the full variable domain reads DVKVTQSSRYLVKRTGEKVFLECVQDMDHENMFWYRQDPGLGLRLIYFSYDVKMKEKGDIPEGYSVSREKKERFSLILESASTNQTSMYLCASSSASATYEQYFGPGTRLTVT.

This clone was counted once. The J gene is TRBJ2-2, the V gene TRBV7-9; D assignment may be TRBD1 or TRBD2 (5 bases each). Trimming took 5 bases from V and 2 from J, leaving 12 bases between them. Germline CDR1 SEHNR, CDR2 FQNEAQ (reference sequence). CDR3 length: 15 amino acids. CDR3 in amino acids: CASSPGRINTGELFF. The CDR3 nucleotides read TGTGCCAGCAGCCCGGGACGGATTAACACCGGGGAGCTGTTTTTT.

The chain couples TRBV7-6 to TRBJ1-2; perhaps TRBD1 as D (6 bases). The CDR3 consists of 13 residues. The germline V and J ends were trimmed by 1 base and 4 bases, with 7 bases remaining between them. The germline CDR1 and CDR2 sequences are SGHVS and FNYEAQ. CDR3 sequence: CASSLGTVYGYTF. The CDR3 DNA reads TGTGCCAGCAGCTTAGGGACAGTCTATGGCTACACCTTC.

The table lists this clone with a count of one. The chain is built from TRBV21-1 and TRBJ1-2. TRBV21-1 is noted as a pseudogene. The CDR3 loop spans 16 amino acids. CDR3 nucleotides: TGTGCCAGCAGCAAACGGAGGACTAGCGGTGGTAATGGCTACACCTTC. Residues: CASSKRRTSGGNGYTF.

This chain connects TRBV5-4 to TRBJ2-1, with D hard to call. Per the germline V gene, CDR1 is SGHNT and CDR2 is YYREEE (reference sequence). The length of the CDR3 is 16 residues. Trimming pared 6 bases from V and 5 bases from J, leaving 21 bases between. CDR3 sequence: CASTLPGQEINNEQFF. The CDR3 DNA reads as TGTGCCAGCACCCTCCCGGGCCAAGAAATTAACAATGAGCAGTTCTTC.

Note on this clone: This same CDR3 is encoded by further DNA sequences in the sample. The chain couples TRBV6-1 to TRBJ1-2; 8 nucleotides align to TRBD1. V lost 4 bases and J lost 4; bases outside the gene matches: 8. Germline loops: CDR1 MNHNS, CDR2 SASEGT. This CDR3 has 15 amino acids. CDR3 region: CASSVRTGSSYGYTF. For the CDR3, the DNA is TGTGCCAGCAGTGTGAGGACAGGGAGTTCCTATGGCTACACCTTC.

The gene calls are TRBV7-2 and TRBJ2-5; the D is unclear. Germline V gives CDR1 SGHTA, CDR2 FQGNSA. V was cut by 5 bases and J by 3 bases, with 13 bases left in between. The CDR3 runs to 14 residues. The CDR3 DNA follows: TGTGCCAGCAGCGCAGGAACTGTGGAAGAGACCCAGTACTTC. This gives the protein CASSAGTVEETQYF.

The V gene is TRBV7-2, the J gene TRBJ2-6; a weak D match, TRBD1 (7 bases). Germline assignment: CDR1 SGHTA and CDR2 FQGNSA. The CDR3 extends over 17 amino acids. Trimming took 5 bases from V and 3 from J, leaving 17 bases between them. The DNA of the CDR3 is TGTGCCAGCAGCATGGAAAACAGGGGAGGTGGGGCCAACGTCCTGACTTTC. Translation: CASSMENRGGGANVLTF.

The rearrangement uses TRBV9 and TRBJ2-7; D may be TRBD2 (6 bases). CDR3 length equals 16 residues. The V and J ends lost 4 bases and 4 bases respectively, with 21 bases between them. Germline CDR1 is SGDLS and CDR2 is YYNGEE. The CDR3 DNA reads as TGTGCCAGCAGCCCCGAGGCCCAGACTAGGGCTTACGAGCAGTACTTC. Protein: CASSPEAQTRAYEQYF.

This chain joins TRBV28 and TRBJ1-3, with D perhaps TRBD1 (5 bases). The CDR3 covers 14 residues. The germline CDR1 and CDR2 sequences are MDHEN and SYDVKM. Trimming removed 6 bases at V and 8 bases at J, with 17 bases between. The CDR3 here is CASSGTIQGHTIYF. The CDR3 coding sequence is TGTGCCAGCAGCGGAACAATTCAGGGTCACACCATATATTTT.

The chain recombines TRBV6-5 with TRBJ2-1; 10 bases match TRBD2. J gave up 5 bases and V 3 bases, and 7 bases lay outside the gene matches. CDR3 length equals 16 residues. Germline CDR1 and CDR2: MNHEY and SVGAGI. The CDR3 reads CASSYISGRVNNEQFF. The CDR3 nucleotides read TGTGCCAGCAGTTATATAAGCGGGAGGGTAAACAATGAGCAGTTCTTC.

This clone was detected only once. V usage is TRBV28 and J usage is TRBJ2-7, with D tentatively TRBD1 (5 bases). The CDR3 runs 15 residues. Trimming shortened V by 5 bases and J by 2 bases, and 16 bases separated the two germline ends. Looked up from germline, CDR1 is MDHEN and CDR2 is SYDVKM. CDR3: CASSPSSGIPYEQYF. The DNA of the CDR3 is TGTGCCAGCAGTCCCAGCTCAGGGATTCCCTACGAGCAGTACTTC.

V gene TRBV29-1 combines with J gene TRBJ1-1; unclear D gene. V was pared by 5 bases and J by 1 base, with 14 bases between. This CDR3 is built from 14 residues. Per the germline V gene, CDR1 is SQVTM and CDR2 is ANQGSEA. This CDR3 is CSVTWSFKNTEAFF. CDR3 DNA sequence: TGCAGCGTTACTTGGTCCTTCAAGAACACTGAAGCTTTCTTT.

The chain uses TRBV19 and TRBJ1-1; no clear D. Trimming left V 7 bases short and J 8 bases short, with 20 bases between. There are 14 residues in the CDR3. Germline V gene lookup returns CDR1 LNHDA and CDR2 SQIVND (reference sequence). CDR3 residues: CASTIMAGLGEAFF. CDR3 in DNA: TGTGCCAGTACGATCATGGCGGGTCTGGGGGAAGCTTTCTTT.

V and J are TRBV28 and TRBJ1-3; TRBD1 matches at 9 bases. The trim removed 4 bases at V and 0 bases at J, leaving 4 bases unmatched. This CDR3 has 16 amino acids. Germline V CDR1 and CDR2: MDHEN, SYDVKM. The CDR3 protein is CASSSPDRGSGNTIYF. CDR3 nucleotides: TGTGCCAGCAGTTCACCGGACAGGGGCTCTGGAAACACCATATATTTT.

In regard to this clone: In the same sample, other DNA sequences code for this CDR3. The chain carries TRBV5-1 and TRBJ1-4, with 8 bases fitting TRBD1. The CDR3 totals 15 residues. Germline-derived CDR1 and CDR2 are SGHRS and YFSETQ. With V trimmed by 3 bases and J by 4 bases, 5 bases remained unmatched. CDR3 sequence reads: CASSWGTGGNEKLFF. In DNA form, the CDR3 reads TGCGCCAGCAGCTGGGGGACAGGAGGTAATGAAAAACTGTTTTTT.

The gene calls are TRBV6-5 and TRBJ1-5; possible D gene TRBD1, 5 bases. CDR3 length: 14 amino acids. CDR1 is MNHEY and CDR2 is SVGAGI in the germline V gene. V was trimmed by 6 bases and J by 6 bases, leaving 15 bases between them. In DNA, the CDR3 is TGTGCCAGCAGGGGCCGGCCGAGGGGTCAGCCCCAGCATTTT. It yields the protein CASRGRPRGQPQHF.

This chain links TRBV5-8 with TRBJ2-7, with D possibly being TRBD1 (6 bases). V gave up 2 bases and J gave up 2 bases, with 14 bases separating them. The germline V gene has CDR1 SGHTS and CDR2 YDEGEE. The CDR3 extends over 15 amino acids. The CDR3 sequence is CASSLLGALTYEQYF. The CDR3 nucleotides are TGTGCCAGCAGCTTATTGGGGGCGCTTACCTACGAGCAGTACTTC.